This is a list of T cell receptor beta chains from one sample in a study of T cells in Graves' hyperthyroidism and ophthalmopathy. TCRdb recomputed calls from the multiplex PCR reads with MiXCR, one row per CDR3 protein. There are hundreds of thousands of distinct CDR3 sequences in the sample; approximately 17% occur only once, and approximately 60% lies in the top ten. The sequencing input was blood. These receptors originate from a woman in her sixties with Graves' ophthalmopathy. The CDR3 runs from the conserved cysteine through the conserved F or W. A D gene is named only where the DNA matches it firmly. Clone size, where shown, is once, few, many, or a class for clones that have expanded.

d_call	j_call	clone_size	v_call	cdr3_aa	cdr3_nt
-	TRBJ1-2	-	TRBV14	CASSQEYSYGYTF	TGTGCCAGCAGCCAAGAGTACAGCTATGGCTACACCTTC
TRBD1	TRBJ1-1	-	TRBV7-9	CASGRGRNEAFF	TGTGCCAGCGGAAGGGGGCGTAATGAAGCTTTCTTT
-	TRBJ1-5	many	TRBV20-1	CSARTGNQPQHF	TGCAGTGCAAGGACGGGCAATCAGCCCCAGCATTTT
-	TRBJ2-2	many	TRBV7-9	CASRPGIGGTGELFF	TGTGCCAGCAGACCGGGGATCGGCGGTACCGGGGAGCTGTTTTTT
-	TRBJ2-2	-	TRBV12-3/TRBV12-4	CASSAGRGELFF	TGTGCCAGCAGTGCGGGGAGGGGGGAGCTGTTTTTT
-	TRBJ2-1	many	TRBV27	CASSLSVVRPYNEQFF	TGTGCCAGCAGTTTATCGGTGGTTAGGCCCTACAATGAGCAGTTCTTC
-	TRBJ1-6	many	TRBV7-9	CASSLEVGINSPLHF	TGTGCCAGCAGCTTAGAGGTCGGCATTAATTCACCCCTCCACTTT
-	TRBJ2-3	-	TRBV10-1	CASSARWGSGAGTDTQYF	TGCGCCAGCAGTGCGAGATGGGGTTCGGGGGCAGGCACAGATACGCAGTATTTT
TRBD2	TRBJ2-3	few	TRBV9	CASSVAAGGPTDTQYF	TGTGCCAGCAGCGTAGCGGCGGGGGGACCCACAGATACGCAGTATTTT
-	TRBJ1-1	many	TRBV6-2/TRBV6-3	CASSWGTTEAFF	TGTGCCAGCAGTTGGGGGACCACTGAAGCTTTCTTT
-	TRBJ1-2	-	TRBV6-1	CASRVGASVYYGYTF	TGTGCCAGCAGGGTCGGGGCGTCCGTCTACTATGGCTACACCTTC
-	TRBJ1-2	-	TRBV7-2	CASSPTGGGGGYTF	TGTGCCAGCAGTCCGACAGGTGGGGGAGGCGGCTACACCTTC
-	TRBJ1-6	many	TRBV12-3/TRBV12-4	CASSVDTGWSPLHF	TGTGCCAGCAGTGTCGACACCGGATGGTCACCCCTCCACTTT
-	TRBJ1-5	many	TRBV6-5	CASSYGWGGNQPQHF	TGTGCCAGCAGTTACGGTTGGGGAGGCAATCAGCCCCAGCATTTT
TRBD1	TRBJ1-1	many	TRBV6-5	CASSYRGSGTEAFF	TGTGCCAGCTCGTACAGGGGGTCTGGGACTGAAGCTTTCTTT
-	TRBJ2-7	many	TRBV18	CASSPTLREYEQYF	TGTGCCAGCTCACCGACCCTCAGAGAATACGAGCAGTACTTC
-	TRBJ2-7	many	TRBV28	CASSPYPGLQSSYEQYF	TGTGCCAGCAGCCCATACCCAGGGCTTCAGAGCTCCTACGAGCAGTACTTC
TRBD1	TRBJ1-6	-	TRBV28	CASRDREASPLHF	TGTGCCAGCAGGGACAGGGAAGCATCACCCCTCCACTTT
TRBD1	TRBJ1-5	many	TRBV6-1	CASSSQDRGLNQPQHF	TGTGCCAGCAGTTCCCAGGACAGGGGGCTAAATCAGCCCCAGCATTTT
-	TRBJ2-1	-	TRBV9	CASSVGGWLYNEQFF	TGTGCCAGCAGCGTAGGCGGGTGGTTATACAATGAGCAGTTCTTC
-	TRBJ1-1	many	TRBV5-5	CASSGDENTEAFF	TGTGCCAGCAGCGGGGACGAGAACACTGAAGCTTTCTTT
TRBD1	TRBJ2-2	-	TRBV5-1	CASSAQGAGGELFF	TGCGCCAGCAGCGCTCAGGGGGCAGGCGGGGAGCTGTTTTTT
-	TRBJ2-2	many	TRBV6-2/TRBV6-3	CASSSLESGELFF	TGTGCCAGCAGTTCCCTCGAATCCGGGGAGCTGTTTTTT
-	TRBJ1-4	few	TRBV4-2	CASSQAAQGFNEKLFF	TGTGCCAGCAGCCAAGCAGCCCAGGGTTTTAATGAAAAACTGTTTTTT
TRBD2	TRBJ2-7	-	TRBV6-2/TRBV6-3	CASRQRGANYEQYF	TGTGCCAGCAGGCAGCGGGGGGCAAACTACGAGCAGTACTTC
-	TRBJ1-2	many	TRBV11-2	CASSSHGGHSNGYTF	TGTGCCAGCAGTTCTCACGGGGGACATTCGAATGGCTACACCTTC
-	TRBJ2-3	-	TRBV7-8	CASSFGGASRADTQYF	TGTGCCAGCAGCTTTGGTGGGGCCAGCCGAGCAGATACGCAGTATTTT
-	TRBJ1-6	-	TRBV20-1	CSASERGDNSPLHF	TGCAGTGCTAGTGAGAGGGGGGACAATTCACCCCTCCACTTT
-	TRBJ2-7	many	TRBV3-1	CASSQSLTGTYEQYF	TGTGCCAGCAGCCAAAGTCTCACAGGGACCTACGAGCAGTACTTC
TRBD1	TRBJ2-2	few	TRBV7-6	CASSPWTGMDTGELFF	TGTGCCAGCAGCCCATGGACAGGGATGGACACCGGGGAGCTGTTTTTT
-	TRBJ2-1	many	TRBV28	CASSSEPTSPRTREQFF	TGTGCCAGCAGTTCCGAGCCCACTAGCCCGCGAACCAGGGAGCAGTTCTTC
-	TRBJ2-1	many	TRBV28	CASSTPAAQGEQFF	TGTGCCAGCAGCACTCCGGCGGCTCAAGGTGAGCAGTTCTTC
TRBD1	TRBJ1-2	many	TRBV7-2	CASSIRPGTGTGGYTF	TGTGCCAGCAGCATACGTCCCGGGACAGGGACGGGGGGCTACACCTTC
TRBD2	TRBJ2-7	few	TRBV20-1	CSAGGSRANPYEQYF	TGCAGTGCCGGGGGGTCGAGAGCAAACCCCTACGAGCAGTACTTC
TRBD1	TRBJ2-2	many	TRBV7-9	CASNSGTVHGELFF	TGTGCCAGCAATTCCGGGACAGTCCACGGGGAGCTGTTTTTT
TRBD1	TRBJ1-1	many	TRBV29-1	CSVAPRQGIDTEAFF	TGCAGCGTTGCGCCCCGACAGGGAATAGACACTGAAGCTTTCTTT
TRBD1	TRBJ1-2	-	TRBV7-2	CASSPQGAAYGYTF	TGTGCCAGCAGCCCACAGGGGGCAGCCTATGGCTACACCTTC
TRBD1	TRBJ1-2	-	TRBV27	CASSKQGIDYGYTF	TGTGCCAGCAGTAAACAGGGGATTGACTATGGCTACACCTTC
TRBD2	TRBJ2-1	few	TRBV7-2	CASSRLAGSYNEQFF	TGTGCCAGCAGTCGTCTAGCGGGGTCCTACAATGAGCAGTTCTTC
-	TRBJ2-7	-	TRBV19	CASSPVTGRSYEQYF	TGTGCCAGTTCTCCTGTAACAGGGCGCTCCTACGAGCAGTACTTC
-	TRBJ2-7	few	TRBV19	CASSIEGRSYEQYF	TGTGCCAGTAGTATAGAGGGCCGCTCCTACGAGCAGTACTTC
TRBD2	TRBJ2-1	many	TRBV5-1	CASSLWTSGGYNEQFF	TGCGCCAGCAGCTTATGGACTAGCGGGGGGTACAATGAGCAGTTCTTC
TRBD2	TRBJ2-1	-	TRBV28	CASSSRLAGGTNNEQFF	TGTGCCAGCAGTTCCCGACTAGCGGGAGGCACCAACAATGAGCAGTTCTTC
-	TRBJ1-5	many	TRBV12-3/TRBV12-4	CASSFLGQPQHF	TGTGCCAGCAGTTTTCTCGGCCAGCCCCAGCATTTT
-	TRBJ2-5	-	TRBV24-1	CASPPGTAQYF	TGTGCCAGCCCCCCGGGGACGGCCCAGTACTTC
-	TRBJ1-6	many	TRBV6-1	CASKYGGYNSPLHF	TGTGCCAGCAAGTACGGGGGCTATAATTCACCCCTCCACTTT
TRBD1	TRBJ1-5	many	TRBV6-1	CASSYFGQGDQPQHF	TGTGCCAGCAGTTATTTCGGACAGGGGGACCAGCCCCAGCATTTT
-	TRBJ1-6	many	TRBV12-3/TRBV12-4	CASSLDTVGSPLHF	TGTGCCAGCAGTTTGGATACGGTGGGTTCACCCCTCCACTTT
-	TRBJ1-6	few	TRBV6-2/TRBV6-3	CASSYLGGVNSPLHF	TGTGCCAGCAGTTACCTCGGCGGGGTTAATTCACCCCTCCACTTT
-	TRBJ2-1	-	TRBV2	CASDRVRREGNEQFF	TGTGCCAGCGACAGGGTCCGGAGGGAGGGAAATGAGCAGTTCTTC
-	TRBJ2-1	many	TRBV28	CASSSADRHNEQFF	TGTGCCAGCAGTTCCGCGGACAGACACAATGAGCAGTTCTTC
-	TRBJ2-1	many	TRBV11-2	CASSLVLEGVWNEQFF	TGTGCCAGCAGCTTAGTGTTGGAGGGGGTGTGGAATGAGCAGTTCTTC
-	TRBJ2-7	many	TRBV18	CASSPGRQYMGEQYF	TGTGCCAGCTCACCAGGGAGACAGTATATGGGCGAGCAGTACTTC
TRBD2	TRBJ2-3	many	TRBV7-2	CASSLQAGGSPHTQYF	TGTGCCAGCAGCTTACAAGCGGGGGGCAGCCCGCATACGCAGTATTTT
TRBD1	TRBJ1-1	-	TRBV3-1	CASSQGDRGTEAFF	TGTGCCAGCAGCCAAGGCGACAGGGGCACTGAAGCTTTCTTT
-	TRBJ1-6	many	TRBV2	CASSDSSNSPLHF	TGTGCCAGCAGTGATTCAAGTAATTCACCCCTCCACTTT
-	TRBJ2-5	many	TRBV12-3/TRBV12-4	CASSPRWWQETQYF	TGTGCCAGCAGTCCTCGTTGGTGGCAAGAGACCCAGTACTTC